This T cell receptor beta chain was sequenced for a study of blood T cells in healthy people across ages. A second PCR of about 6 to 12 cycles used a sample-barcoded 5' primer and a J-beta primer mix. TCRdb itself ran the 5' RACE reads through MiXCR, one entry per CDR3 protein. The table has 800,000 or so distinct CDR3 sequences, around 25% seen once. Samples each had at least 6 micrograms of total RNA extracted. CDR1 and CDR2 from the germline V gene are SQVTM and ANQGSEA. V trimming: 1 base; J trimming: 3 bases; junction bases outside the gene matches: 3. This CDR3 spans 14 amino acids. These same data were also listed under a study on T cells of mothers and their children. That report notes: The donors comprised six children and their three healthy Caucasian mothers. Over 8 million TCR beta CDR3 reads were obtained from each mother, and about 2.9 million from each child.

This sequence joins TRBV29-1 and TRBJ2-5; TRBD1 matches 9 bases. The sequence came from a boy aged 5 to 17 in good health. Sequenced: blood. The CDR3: CSVEGGQGEETQYF. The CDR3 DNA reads TGCAGCGTTGAAGGGGGACAGGGTGAAGAGACCCAGTACTTC.